This T cell receptor (beta chain) was documented in a study of shared T cell receptors in the human thymus. This CDR3 contains 18 residues. V lost 3 bases, J lost 2 bases, and 15 bases stayed unmatched. Germline V CDR1 and CDR2: SGHVS, FNYEAQ. The repertoire was sequenced with immunoSEQ multiplex PCR; TCRdb's copy has only in-frame clones and lacks some. The table includes about 380,000 clones, just under 95% detected once. This sequence joins TRBV7-6 and TRBJ2-7, with 8 bases aligning to TRBD2. The origin of this receptor is a human donor. Sequenced sample: thymocytes. The CDR3 spells CASSFYSSGRAGTYEQYF. CDR3 coding DNA: TGTGCCAGCAGCTTCTACTCGTCCGGGAGGGCCGGAACCTACGAGCAGTACTTC.